This TCR beta chain was documented in a study of cytomegalovirus exposure and HLA in healthy donors. Findings and limits, study-wide: A later analysis linked some 18,000 TCR beta sequences to HLA alleles at 0.05 false discovery rate.

The CDR3 totals 16 residues. The J segment lost 5 bases and the V segment lost 5 bases, leaving 11 bases of the junction unmatched. The germline CDR1 and CDR2 sequences are SEHNR and FQNEAQ (reference sequence). Use of 60 Vbeta and 13 Jbeta primers characterized the PCR. Sequenced by immunoSEQ multiplex PCR; TCRdb stores in-frame clones only, minus some. Of roughly 140,000 clones listed, about four fifths are singletons. Of note for this clone: Its specificity is not known.

The chain is built from TRBV7-9 and TRBJ2-7; the match to TRBD1 covers 11 bases. The receptor comes from a woman aged 40 to 50 in good health and CMV-seropositive. The sample comprised PBMCs. The CDR3 loop reads CASSPPPDRGPHEQYF. The CDR3 DNA reads as TGTGCCAGCAGCCCACCACCGGACAGGGGGCCCCACGAGCAGTACTTC.